These T cell receptor beta chains were read from a single sample in a study of human T cells and chemical hapten exposure. In TCRdb, the RACE reads were re-called with MiXCR into one record per CDR3 protein. Of nearly 350,000 distinct CDR3 sequences in the sample, 5.5% to 8% were seen once. The input for sequencing was whole blood, taken in connection with sensitization to the hapten diphenylcyclopropenone (DPC). The source is a young woman with alopecia areata. Some clones in this sample may be carry-over from other donors' samples. Both conserved end residues are part of each CDR3. Size tells how often a clone was seen (once, few, many) or the class of an expanded clone, and some rows leave it out.

length	size	V	CDR3
15	NA	TRBV7-2	CASSLGQAFYNEQFF
15	NA	TRBV10-3	CAISVVGGSQETQYF
15	NA	TRBV6-6	CASSSPQDSNYGYTF
15	NA	TRBV18	CASSPWAGANEKLFF
15	few	TRBV12-3/TRBV12-4	CASSFSGGDTGELFF
12	NA	TRBV6-5	CASSNAALEQYF
12	NA	TRBV4-3	CASSQDREPPFF
12	NA	TRBV6-2/TRBV6-3	CASKGQNYGYTF
18	NA	TRBV29-1	CSVEDRLSSGGVTDTQYF
17	few	TRBV6-2/TRBV6-3	CASSYTAGTGIISPLHF
10	NA	TRBV29-1	CSVSHTEAFF
15	NA	TRBV7-9	CASSLLSGANYGYTF
14	NA	TRBV9	CASSVATGPDIQYF
13	NA	TRBV12-5	CASGPGGNQPQHF
12	few	TRBV29-1	CSVVEDRLGYTF
16	many	TRBV29-1	CSVELRGTGTADTQYF
16	NA	TRBV2	CASSGRPGGAGNEQFF
12	few	TRBV15	CATSREGFEQFF
13	NA	TRBV10-3	CAIRKVSNQPQHF
14	NA	TRBV18	CASSPNRDTNGYTF
16	NA	TRBV28	CASSFPGQPRSYEQYF
16	few	TRBV4-3	CASSQDVRGSGNTIYF